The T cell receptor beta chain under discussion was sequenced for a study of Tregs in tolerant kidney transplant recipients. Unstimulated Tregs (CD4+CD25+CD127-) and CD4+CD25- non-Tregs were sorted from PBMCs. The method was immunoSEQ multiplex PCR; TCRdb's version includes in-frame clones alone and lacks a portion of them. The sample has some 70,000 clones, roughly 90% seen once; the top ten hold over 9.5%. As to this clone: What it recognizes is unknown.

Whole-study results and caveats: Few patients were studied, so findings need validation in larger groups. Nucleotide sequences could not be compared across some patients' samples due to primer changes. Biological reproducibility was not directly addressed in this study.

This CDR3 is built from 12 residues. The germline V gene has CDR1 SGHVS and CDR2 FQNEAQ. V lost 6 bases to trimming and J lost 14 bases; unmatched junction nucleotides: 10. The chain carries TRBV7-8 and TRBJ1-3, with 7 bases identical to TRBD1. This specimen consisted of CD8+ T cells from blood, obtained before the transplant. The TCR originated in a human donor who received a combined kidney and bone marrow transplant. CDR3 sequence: CASRDGTELVYF. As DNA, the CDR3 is TGTGCCAGCAGGGACGGGACAGAACTCGTATATTTT.